This entry lists 20 T cell receptor beta chains sequenced from one sample in a study of post-analysis software for immune sequencing data. Findings and caveats of the study: Patients had higher frequencies than controls of four to six TRBV segments, including TRBV5-6, TRBV5-1 and TRBV20-1.

No antigens are known for them. Unique-molecular-identifier-tagged TCR beta cDNA libraries were used. TCRdb redid the calling of the PCR reads with MiXCR, one entry per CDR3 protein. The table includes about 770,000 distinct CDR3 sequences, around 45% detected once. Source material: blood. The receptors were gathered from a girl aged 10 to 17 with multiple sclerosis.

In its sample, this clonotype was seen once. The chain uses TRBV7-9 and TRBJ2-5; either TRBD1 or TRBD2 may fit D (5 bases each). Germline V gene lookup returns CDR1 SEHNR and CDR2 FQNEAQ (reference sequence). V lost 0 bases to trimming and J lost 5 bases, with 13 bases between them. The CDR3 extends over 15 amino acids. CDR3 coding DNA: TGTGCCAGCAGCTTAGCTCAGGGACCTGGGGAGACCCAGTACTTC. Its translation is CASSLAQGPGETQYF.

This clonotype was counted only a few times. The chain recombines TRBV20-1 with TRBJ2-1, with 7 nucleotides matching TRBD1. V trimming: 1 base; J trimming: 6 bases; junction bases outside the gene matches: 12. The CDR3 spans 16 residues. From germline, CDR1 is DFQATT and CDR2 SNEGSKA (reference sequence). The CDR3 nucleotides are TGCAGTGCTAGAGCACCCGGGACAGCAATTGTCAATGAGCAGTTCTTC. Residues: CSARAPGTAIVNEQFF.

This clonotype was counted only a few times. The V gene is TRBV29-1, the J gene TRBJ2-1; 7 bases are shared with TRBD1. This CDR3 has 14 residues. Trimming at V came to 8 bases and at J to 7 bases, leaving 14 bases not matched to a gene. Germline CDR1 reads SQVTM; CDR2 reads ANQGSEA. The CDR3 DNA sequence: TGCAGCACCGCCCCTAGGGGGCTACATAATGAGCAGTTCTTC. Amino acid sequence: CSTAPRGLHNEQFF.

The chain recombines TRBV7-2 with TRBJ2-1; D ambiguous. CDR1 is SGHTA and CDR2 is FQGNSA in the germline V gene. V was trimmed by 5 bases and J by 6 bases, leaving 11 bases between them. CDR3 length equals 13 residues. The CDR3, as DNA: TGTGCCAGCAGCGACCCTCCCTTCAATGAGCAGTTCTTC. This gives the protein CASSDPPFNEQFF.

This sequence joins TRBV4-2 and TRBJ2-1, with 7 positions matching TRBD2. J gave up 10 bases and V 4 bases, and 16 bases lay outside the gene matches. Germline-derived CDR1 and CDR2 are LGHNA and YNFKEQ. The CDR3 covers 16 residues. In nucleotides, the CDR3 is TGTGCCAGCAGCCCACAGACTAGCAATCGCGCGACGGAGCAGTTCTTC. It is translated as CASSPQTSNRATEQFF.

This chain links TRBV20-1 with TRBJ1-1; tentative D call: TRBD1 (5 bases). Germline loops: CDR1 DFQATT, CDR2 SNEGSKA (reference sequence). The CDR3 is 12 residues long. V lost 3 bases and J lost 11, with 16 bases in between. The CDR3 spells CSASRLGRAAFF. The CDR3, as DNA: TGCAGTGCTAGCCGATTGGGCAGGGCGGCTTTCTTT.

The chain joins TRBV6-1 to TRBJ1-6, with D perhaps matching TRBD1 (6 bases). V lost 2 bases, J lost 6 bases, and 11 bases lay in between. CDR3 length equals 15 residues. Germline-derived CDR1 and CDR2 are MNHNS and SASEGT. The CDR3 nucleotides read TGTGCCAGCAGTGAACTTGGACAGACTAATTCACCCCTCCACTTT. Residues: CASSELGQTNSPLHF.

The chain has TRBV29-1 and TRBJ2-1, with 10 nucleotides matching TRBD2. Germline values: CDR1 SQVTM, CDR2 ANQGSEA. The junction had 8 bases not matched to a gene; V was cut back by 3 bases and J by 9 bases. The CDR3 is 14 amino acids. CDR3 bases: TGCAGCGTTGATCCAGCGGGAGGGCCGGGTGAGCAGTTCTTC. It encodes CSVDPAGGPGEQFF.

The genes are TRBV14 and TRBJ1-6; no clear D. This CDR3 has 14 residues. Germline CDR1 SGHDN, CDR2 FVKESK. Trimming removed 3 bases from V and 4 bases from J, with 7 bases in between. The CDR3 loop is CASSHQAYNSPLHF. The CDR3 region has the DNA TGTGCCAGCAGCCATCAGGCGTATAATTCACCCCTCCACTTT.

This clonotype was observed once. A much more abundant neighbour one base away suggests this may be a read error. The chain couples TRBV6-2 or TRBV6-3 to TRBJ2-7, with 7 bases fitting TRBD1. Germline V gene lookup returns CDR1 MNHEY and CDR2 SVGEGT. The CDR3 contains 14 residues. V trimming: 8 bases; J trimming: 5 bases; junction bases outside the gene matches: 12. The CDR3 reads CASRLRDSGHEQYF. CDR3 nucleotides: TGTGCCAGCCGTCTCCGGGACAGCGGCCACGAGCAGTACTTC.

This CDR3 reads CASSKTESSYNEQFF. The CDR3 nucleotides read TGTGCCAGCAGCAAGACGGAAAGCTCCTACAATGAGCAGTTCTTC. The genes are TRBV7-9 and TRBJ2-1; D gene ambiguous. The germline V gene has CDR1 SEHNR and CDR2 FQNEAQ (reference sequence). V lost 5 bases and J lost 0, with 11 bases in between. The CDR3 extends over 15 amino acids. The full variable domain, completed using reference TRBV7-9 and TRBJ2-1, is DTGVSQNPRHKITKRGQNVTFRCDPISEHNRLYWYRQTLGQGPEFLTYFQNEAQLEKSRLLSDRFSAERPKGSFSTLEIQRTEQGDSAMYLCASSKTESSYNEQFFGPGTRLTVL.

The chain has TRBV19 and TRBJ2-1, with a tentative D call TRBD2 (6 bases). This CDR3 is built from 14 residues. With 7 bases removed from V and 8 bases from J, the gap between germline ends came to 18 bases. The germline gives CDR1 LNHDA, CDR2 SQIVND (reference sequence). The CDR3: CASTPVRGDYEQFF. In DNA form, the CDR3 reads TGTGCCAGTACCCCTGTTCGCGGGGACTATGAGCAGTTCTTC.

This rearrangement joins TRBV29-1 to TRBJ1-1; a weak D match, TRBD1 (5 bases). Trimming pared 0 bases from V and 1 base from J, leaving 6 bases between. Germline V gene lookup returns CDR1 SQVTM and CDR2 ANQGSEA. CDR3 size: 13 residues. CDR3 in amino acids: CSVEDGQNTEAFF. The CDR3 DNA is TGCAGCGTTGAAGATGGACAGAACACTGAAGCTTTCTTT.

The table lists this clonotype with a few counts. This chain links TRBV7-9 with TRBJ2-7; TRBD2 aligns across 7 bases. The CDR3 runs 16 residues. Trimming at V came to 5 bases and at J to 5 bases, leaving 15 bases not matched to a gene. Germline V gene sequence: CDR1 SEHNR, CDR2 FQNEAQ (reference sequence). CDR3 sequence reads: CASSPRTSANPDEQYF. Written as DNA, the CDR3 is TGTGCCAGCAGCCCGCGCACTAGCGCCAATCCTGACGAGCAGTACTTC. The variable domain in full, with the rest retrieved from reference TRBV7-9 and TRBJ2-7, is DTGVSQNPRHKITKRGQNVTFRCDPISEHNRLYWYRQTLGQGPEFLTYFQNEAQLEKSRLLSDRFSAERPKGSFSTLEIQRTEQGDSAMYLCASSPRTSANPDEQYFGPGTRLTVT.

J is TRBJ1-2 and V is TRBV27; D possibly corresponds to TRBD1 (5 bases). The V gene lost 4 bases and the J gene lost 1 base, with 13 bases spanning the gap. Looked up from germline, CDR1 is MNHEY and CDR2 is SMNVEV (reference sequence). CDR3 length: 15 amino acids. This chain's CDR3 is CASSSAGGDNYGYTF. The CDR3 coding sequence is TGTGCCAGCAGTTCAGCGGGGGGGGATAACTATGGCTACACCTTC.

The sample holds a few counts of this clonotype. The chain links TRBV29-1 to TRBJ2-7; D remains ambiguous. The CDR3 extends over 12 amino acids. The germline CDR1 and CDR2 sequences are SQVTM and ANQGSEA. The ends were cut back, 7 bases at V and 1 base at J, with 11 bases in the middle. DNA for the CDR3: TGCAGCGCGAGAGACCCTTCCTACGAGCAGTACTTC. Protein: CSARDPSYEQYF.

V is TRBV15 and J is TRBJ2-1, with 7 bases lining up with TRBD2. There are 18 residues in the CDR3. The germline V gene encodes CDR1 LNHNV and CDR2 YYDKDF (reference sequence). V was clipped by 0 bases and J by 0 bases; unmatched bases: 8. The CDR3 sequence is CATSRDVGLPSSYNEQFF. The CDR3 DNA sequence: TGTGCCACCAGCAGAGATGTGGGACTACCTTCCTCCTACAATGAGCAGTTCTTC.

This clonotype has ten or more counts. J is TRBJ2-1 and V is TRBV4-2, with TRBD2 identical over 9 bases. Germline V gene data show CDR1 as LGHNA and CDR2 as YNFKEQ. V was clipped by 1 base and J by 4 bases; unmatched bases: 5. This CDR3 region has 16 residues. The chain's CDR3 is CASSQVAGARYNEQFF. In nucleotides, the CDR3 is TGTGCCAGCAGCCAAGTAGCGGGAGCACGATACAATGAGCAGTTCTTC.

The sample holds one count of this clonotype. The V call is TRBV29-1, the J call TRBJ2-7, with TRBD1 matching 9 bases. CDR1 is SQVTM and CDR2 is ANQGSEA in the germline V gene. The CDR3 is made up of 12 amino acids. With 6 bases clipped from V and 3 bases from J, the junction kept 3 bases outside the gene matches. The CDR3 DNA is TGCAGCGTAGGGACAGGGTTCTACGAGCAGTACTTC. Its protein is CSVGTGFYEQYF.

The chain recombines TRBV18 with TRBJ2-5, with TRBD2 matching over 8 bases. V lost 0 bases and J lost 2; bases outside the gene matches: 14. The CDR3 extends over 19 amino acids. The germline V gene encodes CDR1 KGHSH and CDR2 LQKENI. The CDR3 spells CASSPPITRSGRLQETQYF. The CDR3 coding sequence is TGTGCCAGCTCACCACCGATAACAAGAAGCGGGAGACTACAAGAGACCCAGTACTTC. The full variable domain, its missing parts supplied by reference TRBV18 and TRBJ2-5, is NAGVMQNPRHLVRRRGQEARLRCSPMKGHSHVYWYRQLPEEGLKFMVYLQKENIIDESGMPKERFSAEFPKEGPSILRIQQVVRGDSAAYFCASSPPITRSGRLQETQYFGPGTRLLVL.